The 30 T cell receptor beta chains below were found in one sample sequenced in a study of a mutant IDH1 vaccine in newly diagnosed glioma. TCRdb keeps only in-frame clones here, not all; method: immunoSEQ multiplex PCR. The data show over 95,000 clones, with roughly 90% seen just once and around 0.61% held by the top ten. Time point of the sample: week 11, during vaccination. Vaccination used 300 ug of mutant IDH1 20-mer peptide per dose, with topical imiquimod. Their antigens remain unidentified. The starting material was PBMCs, obtained from a glioma patient whose treatment included an IDH1 peptide vaccine. All receptors come from a woman in her 50s with glioma.

This sequence joins TRBV9 and TRBJ2-5; D gene ambiguous. The CDR3 is 15 residues long. Germline CDR1 is SGDLS and CDR2 is YYNGEE. V lost 0 bases and J lost 2, with 11 bases in between. The CDR3 nucleotides are TGTGCCAGCAGCGTAGCTCCGACAAATCAAGAGACCCAGTACTTC. Residues: CASSVAPTNQETQYF.

The chain has TRBV7-6 and TRBJ1-1, with D tentatively TRBD1 (6 bases). Trimming removed 1 base from V and 5 bases from J, with 14 bases in between. This CDR3 has 15 residues. From germline, CDR1 is SGHVS and CDR2 FNYEAQ. CDR3 in DNA: TGTGCCAGCAGCTTAGTAGGGGGGCGAGGGACTGAAGCTTTCTTT. Translation gives CASSLVGGRGTEAFF.

V is TRBV5-1 and J is TRBJ2-3; tentatively, D is TRBD1 (6 bases). The V end lost 4 bases, the J end lost 2 bases, and 11 bases lay between the germline ends. The CDR3 consists of 14 residues. CDR1 and CDR2 (germline): SGHRS, YFSETQ. This chain's CDR3 is CASSVDSYTDTQYF. Here the CDR3 DNA reads TGCGCCAGCAGCGTGGACAGTTACACAGATACGCAGTATTTT.

The CDR3 sequence: CASGLRVGGPLYEQYF. DNA for the CDR3: TGTGCTAGTGGGTTGAGGGTCGGAGGGCCACTTTACGAGCAGTACTTC. The rearrangement uses TRBV12-5 and TRBJ2-7; a possible D gene is TRBD2 (6 bases). The CDR3 sequence is 16 residues long. From germline, CDR1 is LGHNT and CDR2 FRNRAP. V lost 6 bases and J 4 bases, leaving 22 bases between the germline ends.

The chain uses TRBV28 and TRBJ1-1; D gene ambiguous. Per germline, CDR1 MDHEN and CDR2 SYDVKM. Trimming left V 6 bases short and J 4 bases short, with 6 bases between. The CDR3 consists of 11 residues. DNA for the CDR3: TGTGCCAGCAGGGAAGGCACTGAAGCTTTCTTT. Translating it yields CASREGTEAFF.

This chain links TRBV6-1 with TRBJ1-6, with D maybe TRBD1 (5 bases). The V and J ends lost 4 bases and 7 bases respectively, with 14 bases between them. CDR1 is MNHNS, CDR2 SASEGT, per germline. The CDR3 runs 15 residues. The CDR3 loop is CASSGQTVRNSPLHF. The DNA of the CDR3 is TGTGCCAGCAGTGGTCAGACAGTACGGAATTCACCCCTCCACTTT.

V is TRBV5-1 and J is TRBJ2-2; the D is unclear. Per the germline V gene, CDR1 is SGHRS and CDR2 is YFSETQ. The CDR3 has 11 amino acids. V was pared by 8 bases and J by 4 bases, with 6 bases between. CDR3 region: CASTATGELFF. The DNA of the CDR3 is TGCGCCAGTACCGCCACCGGGGAGCTGTTTTTT. The whole variable domain, filled in from reference TRBV5-1 and TRBJ2-2, reads KAGVTQTPRYLIKTRGQQVTLSCSPISGHRSVSWYQQTPGQGLQFLFEYFSETQRNKGNFPGRFSGRQFSNSRSEMNVSTLELGDSALYLCASTATGELFFGEGSRLTVL.

This chain uses TRBV29-1 with TRBJ2-7; D is unclear. V lost 2 bases and J lost 3, with 8 bases in between. CDR3 length equals 12 residues. In germline, CDR1 is SQVTM, CDR2 ANQGSEA. DNA for the CDR3: TGCAGCGTTGAAAACTCCTTCTACGAGCAGTACTTC. Amino acid sequence: CSVENSFYEQYF.

This chain joins TRBV5-1 and TRBJ2-5; possible D gene TRBD2, 5 bases. Trimming cost V 4 bases and J 7 bases, with 14 bases left between them. The CDR3 consists of 13 residues. The V gene's germline CDR1 is SGHRS and CDR2 YFSETQ. In DNA form, the CDR3 reads TGCGCCAGCAGCACCCGGACGGGGTCGACCCAGTACTTC. It yields the protein CASSTRTGSTQYF. Together with reference TRBV5-1 and TRBJ2-5, the CDR3 gives the full variable domain: KAGVTQTPRYLIKTRGQQVTLSCSPISGHRSVSWYQQTPGQGLQFLFEYFSETQRNKGNFPGRFSGRQFSNSRSEMNVSTLELGDSALYLCASSTRTGSTQYFGPGTRLLVL.

The chain couples TRBV5-1 to TRBJ2-1; D is possibly TRBD2 (6 bases). Per the germline V gene, CDR1 is SGHRS and CDR2 is YFSETQ. V lost 2 bases and J 1 base, leaving 7 bases between the germline ends. The CDR3 length is 14 residues. CDR3 region: CASSLGGSYNEQFF. The CDR3 bases are TGCGCCAGCAGCTTAGGAGGGTCCTACAATGAGCAGTTCTTC.

The V and J genes are TRBV5-1 and TRBJ1-5; TRBD1 agrees at 7 bases. Germline CDR1 reads SGHRS; CDR2 reads YFSETQ. The CDR3 spans 13 residues. The J segment lost 7 bases and the V segment lost 4 bases, leaving 5 bases of the junction unmatched. This CDR3 reads CASSATGAQPQHF. The DNA of the CDR3 is TGCGCCAGCAGCGCCACAGGGGCACAGCCCCAGCATTTT.

The J gene is TRBJ2-1, the V gene TRBV5-1, with D possibly TRBD2 on 5 matching bases. This CDR3 has 16 amino acids. V shed 0 bases and J shed 0 bases, with 10 bases lying between them. CDR1 is SGHRS, CDR2 YFSETQ, per germline. CDR3 in DNA: TGCGCCAGCAGCTTGGAATCGGGGAGCTCCTACAATGAGCAGTTCTTC. Amino acids: CASSLESGSSYNEQFF.

The V gene is TRBV19, the J gene TRBJ2-1, with 12 bases lining up with TRBD2. V was pared by 5 bases and J by 0 bases, with 8 bases of the junction left unmatched. The CDR3 is 18 amino acids. Germline V gene data show CDR1 as LNHDA and CDR2 as SQIVND (reference sequence). CDR3 DNA: TGTGCCAGTAGTTGGACTAGCGGGGACGGTAGCTCCTACAATGAGCAGTTCTTC. Translated, it gives CASSWTSGDGSSYNEQFF.

This clone was found once. The V gene is TRBV7-6, the J gene TRBJ1-4; unclear D gene. Germline assignment: CDR1 SGHVS and CDR2 FNYEAQ. Between the trimmed V and J ends, which lost 6 bases and 8 bases, there was a span of 10 bases. The CDR3 length is 12 residues. The CDR3 DNA is TGTGCCAGCAGTCCCCCCGGGGAAAAACTGTTTTTT. This codes for CASSPPGEKLFF.

This chain joins TRBV25-1 and TRBJ2-7; 8 bases align to TRBD1. In germline, CDR1 is MGHDK, CDR2 SYGVNS. V gave up 9 bases and J gave up 3 bases; unmatched junction bases: 7. The CDR3 spans 13 residues. This CDR3 is CASSLTGVYEQYF. CDR3 nucleotide sequence: TGTGCCAGTTCCTTGACAGGGGTCTACGAGCAGTACTTC.

The chain links TRBV6-5 to TRBJ1-5; D not resolved. The CDR3 is 14 amino acids. Germline assignment: CDR1 MNHEY and CDR2 SVGAGI. The V end lost 2 bases, the J end lost 1 base, and 6 bases lay between the germline ends. For the CDR3, the DNA is TGTGCCAGCAGTTACAGGCCCAGCAATCAGCCCCAGCATTTT. Protein: CASSYRPSNQPQHF.

This clone was recorded only once. This chain links TRBV5-1 with TRBJ2-7, with 7 bases fitting TRBD1. CDR1 and CDR2 (germline): SGHRS, YFSETQ. The CDR3 runs to 14 residues. V lost 5 bases and J lost 6; bases outside the gene matches: 11. This CDR3 is CASSRDRATVEQYF. DNA for the CDR3: TGCGCCAGCAGTAGGGACAGAGCAACGGTCGAGCAGTACTTC.

This chain uses TRBV6-1 with TRBJ1-4, with D perhaps TRBD1 (5 bases). Trimming took 3 bases from V and 8 from J, leaving 13 bases between them. The CDR3 runs 14 residues. The germline V gene has CDR1 MNHNS and CDR2 SASEGT. CDR3 coding DNA: TGTGCCAGCAGTGAGGGACGGCGTCAGGAAAAACTGTTTTTT. Translating it yields CASSEGRRQEKLFF.

This chain connects TRBV30 to TRBJ1-1; D gene uncertain. The V end lost 4 bases, the J end lost 1 base, and 4 bases lay between the germline ends. The CDR3 is made up of 11 amino acids. Germline V gives CDR1 GTSNPN, CDR2 SVGIG (reference sequence). Written as DNA, the CDR3 is TGTGCCTGGATGCGGAACACTGAAGCTTTCTTT. It yields the protein CAWMRNTEAFF.

The V call is TRBV30, the J call TRBJ1-6; 7 positions match TRBD1. J lost 14 bases, V lost 0 bases, and 13 bases had no gene match. This CDR3 spans 15 amino acids. Germline V gene data show CDR1 as GTSNPN and CDR2 as SVGIG (reference sequence). For the CDR3, the DNA is TGTGCCTGGAGTGTAAGGACAGGCTGGTTTATGGCCCTCCACTTT. Its protein product is CAWSVRTGWFMALHF.

The chain has TRBV5-1 and TRBJ2-7; the match to TRBD1 covers 12 bases. CDR1 is SGHRS, CDR2 YFSETQ, per germline. The junction had 9 bases not matched to a gene; V was cut back by 4 bases and J by 7 bases. CDR3 length: 15 amino acids. This CDR3 reads CASSLRDRGRLEQYF. CDR3 coding DNA: TGCGCCAGCAGCCTCCGGGACAGGGGGCGCCTTGAGCAGTACTTC.

The table lists this clone with a count of one. The chain joins TRBV7-8 to TRBJ1-2; no definite D call. Germline CDR1 SGHVS, CDR2 FQNEAQ. The CDR3 is made up of 14 amino acids. Trimming stripped 2 bases from V and 5 bases from J, with 12 bases between. CDR3 nucleotide sequence: TGTGCCAGCAGCTTAAATGCGGAGGGTTATGGCTACACCTTC. It is translated as CASSLNAEGYGYTF.

The rearrangement uses TRBV28 and TRBJ1-5; 8 bases match TRBD1. The CDR3 sequence is 15 residues long. V gave up 6 bases and J gave up 4 bases; unmatched junction bases: 8. In germline, CDR1 is MDHEN, CDR2 SYDVKM. For the CDR3, the DNA is TGTGCCAGCAGCTCCTCACAGGGGGGGAATCAGCCCCAGCATTTT. Protein product: CASSSSQGGNQPQHF.

This chain links TRBV7-9 with TRBJ2-2, with unresolved D. Germline values: CDR1 SEHNR, CDR2 FQNEAQ (reference sequence). CDR3 length: 14 amino acids. V lost 5 bases, J lost 7 bases, and 14 bases lay in between. The CDR3 loop is CASSTRPEDGELFF. The CDR3 DNA reads TGTGCCAGCAGCACCCGACCCGAAGACGGGGAGCTGTTTTTT.

CDR3 residues: CASSLRSGGREKLFF. The CDR3 nucleotides read TGTGCCAGCAGCTTGCGGTCAGGGGGTCGCGAAAAACTGTTTTTT. The chain couples TRBV5-6 to TRBJ1-4, with TRBD1 matching 7 bases. Germline V gene lookup returns CDR1 SGHDT and CDR2 YYEEEE. The CDR3 sequence is 15 residues long. The V gene end was trimmed by 1 base and the J gene end by 8 bases; junction bases not matched to a gene: 8.

The rearrangement links TRBV28 to TRBJ1-2; D is possibly TRBD1 (6 bases). The V gene's germline CDR1 is MDHEN and CDR2 SYDVKM. CDR3 length: 14 residues. The V gene lost 5 bases and the J gene lost 7 bases, with 17 bases spanning the gap. CDR3 sequence reads: CASSPPWGARGYTF. In DNA, the CDR3 is TGTGCCAGCAGTCCCCCGTGGGGGGCGCGTGGCTACACCTTC.

This chain uses TRBV13 with TRBJ2-1; tentatively, D is TRBD2 (5 bases). CDR3 size: 16 residues. V was clipped by 9 bases and J by 1 base, with 19 bases between them. Germline V gene lookup returns CDR1 PRHDT and CDR2 FYEKMQ (reference sequence). DNA of the CDR3: TGTGCCAGTCACCTCGGGGTGGGGATATCCTACAATGAGCAGTTCTTC. Translation: CASHLGVGISYNEQFF.

V and J are TRBV30 and TRBJ1-1, with TRBD1 matching over 7 bases. V shed 3 bases, J shed 0 bases, and the junction held 4 bases outside the gene matches. CDR1 GTSNPN and CDR2 SVGIG come from the germline V gene (reference sequence). This CDR3 comprises 14 residues. Here the CDR3 reads CAWRRQGMNTEAFF. The DNA for the CDR3 is TGTGCCTGGAGGCGACAGGGAATGAACACTGAAGCTTTCTTT.

The chain has TRBV2 and TRBJ2-2; either TRBD1 or TRBD2 may fit D (5 bases each). The CDR3 spans 15 residues. CDR1 and CDR2 from the germline V gene are SNHLY and FYNNEI. Trimming took off 6 bases at V and 1 base at J, with 12 bases between the two ends. DNA of the CDR3: TGTGCCAGCAGGGCCGGGACCATGAACACCGGGGAGCTGTTTTTT. The encoded protein is CASRAGTMNTGELFF. Supplemented by reference TRBV2 and TRBJ2-2, the full variable domain reads EPEVTQTPSHQVTQMGQEVILRCVPISNHLYFYWYRQILGQKVEFLVSFYNNEISEKSEIFDDQFSVERPDGSNFTLKIRSTKLEDSAMYFCASRAGTMNTGELFFGEGSRLTVL.

The V and J genes are TRBV9 and TRBJ1-3; weak D call: TRBD1 (5 bases). The CDR3 has 14 amino acids. V was shortened by 4 bases and J by 1 base, with 9 bases between the two germline ends. CDR1 is SGDLS and CDR2 is YYNGEE in the germline V gene. The CDR3 is CASSTQGSGNTIYF. The CDR3, as DNA: TGTGCCAGCAGCACTCAGGGTTCTGGAAACACCATATATTTT.